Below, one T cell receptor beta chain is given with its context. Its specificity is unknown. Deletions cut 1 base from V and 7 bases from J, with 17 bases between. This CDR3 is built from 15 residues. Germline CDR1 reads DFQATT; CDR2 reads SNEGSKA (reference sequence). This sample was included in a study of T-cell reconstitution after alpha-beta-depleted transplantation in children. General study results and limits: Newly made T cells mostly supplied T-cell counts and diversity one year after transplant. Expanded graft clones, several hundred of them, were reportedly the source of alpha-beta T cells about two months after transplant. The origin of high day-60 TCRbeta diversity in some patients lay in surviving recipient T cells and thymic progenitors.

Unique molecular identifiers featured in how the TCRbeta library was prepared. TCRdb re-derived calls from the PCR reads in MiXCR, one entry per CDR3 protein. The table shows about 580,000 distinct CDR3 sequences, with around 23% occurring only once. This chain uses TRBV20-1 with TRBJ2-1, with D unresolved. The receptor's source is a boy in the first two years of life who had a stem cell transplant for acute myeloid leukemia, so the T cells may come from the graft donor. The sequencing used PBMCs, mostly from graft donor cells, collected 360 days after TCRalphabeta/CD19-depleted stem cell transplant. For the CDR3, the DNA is TGCAGTGCTAGAGGCATCACAGACTCGACAAATGAGCAGTTCTTC. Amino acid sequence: CSARGITDSTNEQFF.